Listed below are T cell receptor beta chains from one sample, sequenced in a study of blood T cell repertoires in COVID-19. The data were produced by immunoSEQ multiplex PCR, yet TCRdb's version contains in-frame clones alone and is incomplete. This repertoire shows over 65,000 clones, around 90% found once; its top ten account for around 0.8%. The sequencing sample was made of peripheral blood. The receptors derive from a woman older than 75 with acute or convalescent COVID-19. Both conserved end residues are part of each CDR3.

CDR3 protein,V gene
CASSPRGASGTYEQYF,TRBV9
CAISEQAPGTRIDNEQFF,TRBV10-3
CASSSLSGGGSFSYEQYF,TRBV7-3
CASGYSYNGYTF,TRBV6-5
CASSEGWTSGRGEQYF,TRBV6-1
CASRTGGAMNTEAFF,TRBV19
CASSAWGLAENEQFF,TRBV9
CASSYVAGVGETQYF,TRBV7-9
CASSLYGAGTGSEQYF,TRBV7-2
CASSPGQLTILVEQFF,TRBV5-5
CASSYFRGQTYEQYF,TRBV6-5
CASSHQGATSTDTQYF,TRBV18
CASSTTGGSYEQYF,TRBV6-5
CASSQDRTGGNTIYF,TRBV4-1
CASSLYTTTGAGNEQFF,TRBV27
CASSQQTGGQPQHF,TRBV4-1
CASSSATNEKLFF,TRBV5-4
CASSKGPGVGELFF,TRBV21-1
CASKRDADTQYF,TRBV5-1
CASSSRGSSYNSPLHF,TRBV6-6
CASSKVEEGYGYTF,TRBV28
CASSVLVRGEQYF,TRBV7-2
CASSEVAGGFNEQFF,TRBV9
CASSLLGTDGNTIYF,TRBV5-1
CAISESGRTNYGYTF,TRBV10-3
CASSSPGTGETQYF,TRBV28
CACTSELDNEQFF,TRBV2
CASSLEFAGSYEQYF,TRBV27
CASSQLGTGGRGYTF,TRBV3-1/TRBV3-2
CSVLPGTGGSNTGELFF,TRBV29-1
CASSLVRGGTDTQYF,TRBV5-1
CASRMGGPVWNNEQFF,TRBV28
CASSQEPPEQATNEKLFF,TRBV4-1
CASAGWGQSGYTF,TRBV5-6
CASSQGTVTNYGYTF,TRBV4-1
CASSLETVTNEKLFF,TRBV3-1/TRBV3-2
CASSYPTSGRYEQYF,TRBV6-2/TRBV6-3
CASSTQGAKPYEQYF,TRBV6-5
CASSPETNYGYTF,TRBV18
CASSPDRGSYEQYF,TRBV6-5
CASSPGTTGQETQYF,TRBV4-2